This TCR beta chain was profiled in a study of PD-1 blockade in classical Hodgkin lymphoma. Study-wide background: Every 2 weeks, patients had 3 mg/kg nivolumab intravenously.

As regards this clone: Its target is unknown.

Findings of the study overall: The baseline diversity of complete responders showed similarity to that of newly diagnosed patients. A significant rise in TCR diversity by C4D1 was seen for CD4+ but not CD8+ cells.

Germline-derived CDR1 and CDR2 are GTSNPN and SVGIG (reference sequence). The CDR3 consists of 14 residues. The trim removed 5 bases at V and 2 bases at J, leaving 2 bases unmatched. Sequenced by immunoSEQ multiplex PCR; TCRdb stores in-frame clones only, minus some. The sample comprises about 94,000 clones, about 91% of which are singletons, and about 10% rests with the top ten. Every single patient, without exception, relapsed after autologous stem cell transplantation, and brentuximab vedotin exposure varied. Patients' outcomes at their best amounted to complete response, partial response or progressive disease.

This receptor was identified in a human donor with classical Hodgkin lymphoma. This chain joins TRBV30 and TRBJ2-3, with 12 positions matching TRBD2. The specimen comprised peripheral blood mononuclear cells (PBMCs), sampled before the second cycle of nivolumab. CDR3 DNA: TGTGCCTGGGGACTAGCGGGAATCACAGATACGCAGTATTTT. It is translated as CAWGLAGITDTQYF.